The rows below give T cell receptor beta chains drawn from one sample of a study of blood T cells in healthy people across ages. A single record per CDR3 protein comes from TCRdb applying MiXCR to the 5' RACE reads. The sample consists of 890,000 or so distinct CDR3 sequences, around 68% of them appearing once. Input material: blood. The receptors originated from a man aged 30 to 45 in good health. Each CDR3 is given with its conserved first and last residue. The D gene is left open where the match is weak. Rows may omit the clone size; those that give it use once, few, many or a size class.

DNA	CDR3	D	size	V	J
TGTGCCAGCAGTTACGGACTAGCGGGGATTGAGCAGTTCTTC	CASSYGLAGIEQFF	TRBD2	-	TRBV6-5	TRBJ2-1
TGTGCCAGCAGTTACCGGGACAGGCACTACGAGCAGTACTTC	CASSYRDRHYEQYF	TRBD1	-	TRBV6-6	TRBJ2-7
TGTGCCTGCAGTCAGGACAGCAGCTCCTACAATGAGCAGTTCTTC	CACSQDSSSYNEQFF	-	-	TRBV25-1	TRBJ2-1
TGTGCCAGCAGCGAAGGAGCGGGGGGAACCTACAATGAGCAGTTCTTC	CASSEGAGGTYNEQFF	TRBD2	-	TRBV9	TRBJ2-1
TGTGCCAGCAGCGCGGATCGGAACGAGCAGTACTTC	CASSADRNEQYF	-	-	TRBV9	TRBJ2-7
TGTGCCAGCCTGGGCGGGGGCGATGAGCAGTTCTTC	CASLGGGDEQFF	-	-	TRBV6-5	TRBJ2-1
TGTGCCAGCAGCTCAAGCAGGGGACTGTTTTTT	CASSSSRGLFF	-	few	TRBV7-9	TRBJ1-4
TGTGCCAGCAGTTCGGGTAGGTGGGGGGCGAGCAAGCAGCCCCAGCATTTT	CASSSGRWGASKQPQHF	-	-	TRBV12-3/TRBV12-4	TRBJ1-5
TGTGCCAGCAGCTTAGACGTGGGGTCCTATGGCTACACCTTC	CASSLDVGSYGYTF	-	-	TRBV7-2	TRBJ1-2
TGTGCCAGCAGCCTCCTGACTAGCCGCACAGATACGCAGTATTTT	CASSLLTSRTDTQYF	TRBD2	-	TRBV3-1	TRBJ2-3
TGCAGTGCTAGAGATTTACGAATGGGGCTTGGGGGGGAGCAGTACTTC	CSARDLRMGLGGEQYF	-	-	TRBV20-1	TRBJ2-7
TGTGCCAGCAGAAACCAGGGCGGCGCCGCCTACAATGAGCAGTTCTTC	CASRNQGGAAYNEQFF	-	-	TRBV28	TRBJ2-1
TGTGCCAGCAGTTGGACCTGGGGAAATGAGCAGTTCTTC	CASSWTWGNEQFF	-	-	TRBV27	TRBJ2-1
TGTGCCAGCAGTGGTGCTCGCCACCGGGAACCCTACGAGCAGTACTTC	CASSGARHREPYEQYF	-	-	TRBV2	TRBJ2-7
TGTGCCATCGACCGACAGACGACTAGCACAGATACGCAGTATTTT	CAIDRQTTSTDTQYF	-	-	TRBV10-3	TRBJ2-3
TGCAGTGCTGTTCGACAGGGGGCCCCCTACGAGCAGTACTTC	CSAVRQGAPYEQYF	TRBD1	once	TRBV20-1	TRBJ2-7
TGCAGTGCTCCCCTCGCAGGGGTTGGAGAGACCCAGTACTTC	CSAPLAGVGETQYF	-	few	TRBV20-1	TRBJ2-5
TGTGCCAGCGGTGCCCCCAAGGCTACGCAGTATTTT	CASGAPKATQYF	-	-	TRBV28	TRBJ2-3
TGTGCCAGCAGCTTGGGACTAGCGTCGGATGAGCAGTTCTTC	CASSLGLASDEQFF	TRBD2	-	TRBV7-3	TRBJ2-1
TGTGCCAGCAGTGAATTCAAGGCAGAAGGCATTCAGTACTTC	CASSEFKAEGIQYF	-	few	TRBV25-1	TRBJ2-4
TGTGCCAGCAGCCAAGTAAATCAGGGGGCGAACACTGAAGCTTTCTTT	CASSQVNQGANTEAFF	TRBD1	once	TRBV3-1	TRBJ1-1
TGTGCCAGCACCCTAGGACTAGCGGGGACTAGCACAGATACGCAGTATTTT	CASTLGLAGTSTDTQYF	TRBD2	-	TRBV12-3/TRBV12-4	TRBJ2-3
TGTGCCACCAGCAGCGGTCGACTAGCGGGGGAAGAGACCCAGTACTTC	CATSSGRLAGEETQYF	TRBD2	once	TRBV15	TRBJ2-5
TGCAGTGCGCTGGACAGGGGGGTTCAGCCCCAGCATTTT	CSALDRGVQPQHF	TRBD1	-	TRBV20-1	TRBJ1-5
TGCGCCAGCAGCTCGACATGGATAGGAGACAATGAGCAGTTCTTC	CASSSTWIGDNEQFF	-	few	TRBV5-1	TRBJ2-1
TGTGCCAGCAGTTACTCGGCAGGGGGCACTGAAGCTTTCTTT	CASSYSAGGTEAFF	TRBD1	-	TRBV6-5	TRBJ1-1
TGCAGTGCTATTGGACTAGCGGGCCTAGTCTACGAGCAGTACTTC	CSAIGLAGLVYEQYF	TRBD2	-	TRBV20-1	TRBJ2-7
TGCAGCGCCTTATCGTGGGAAGGGGGATACGAGCAGTACTTC	CSALSWEGGYEQYF	-	-	TRBV29-1	TRBJ2-7
TGTGCCAGCATTTGGCCGGGACTAGCGGGGGAGAGGTCCCATAACAATGAGCAGTTCTTC	CASIWPGLAGERSHNNEQFF	TRBD2	-	TRBV2	TRBJ2-1
TGTGCCAGCGTAACAGGGGCAGGCGAGCAGTACTTC	CASVTGAGEQYF	TRBD1	once	TRBV6-5	TRBJ2-7
TGCGCCAGCAGCTCAACAGGGGAAAGGCAGTACTTC	CASSSTGERQYF	TRBD1	few	TRBV5-1	TRBJ2-4
TGTGCCAGCAGCCCCCAGGGGGCTTCTAGCACAGATACGCAGTATTTT	CASSPQGASSTDTQYF	TRBD1	once	TRBV7-2	TRBJ2-3
TGTGCCAGCAGTCCCTGGAGCGAGCGGGCCGCTGGGACAGATACGCAGTATTTT	CASSPWSERAAGTDTQYF	-	-	TRBV28	TRBJ2-3
TGCAGCGTTGTAAGCGTTATCAGGGCAGATACGCAGTATTTT	CSVVSVIRADTQYF	-	many	TRBV29-1	TRBJ2-3
TGTGCCAGCAAGGGGGGGGTGTCCTACGAGCAGTACTTC	CASKGGVSYEQYF	-	few	TRBV6-5	TRBJ2-7
TGTGCCAGTCCCGGTGGGATCGGGGGCCGAACGCAGTATTTT	CASPGGIGGRTQYF	-	few	TRBV6-6	TRBJ2-3
TGTGCCAGCAGTTACTCGAGGCCAGGTCCTAGCAATGAGCAGTTCTTC	CASSYSRPGPSNEQFF	-	-	TRBV6-5	TRBJ2-1